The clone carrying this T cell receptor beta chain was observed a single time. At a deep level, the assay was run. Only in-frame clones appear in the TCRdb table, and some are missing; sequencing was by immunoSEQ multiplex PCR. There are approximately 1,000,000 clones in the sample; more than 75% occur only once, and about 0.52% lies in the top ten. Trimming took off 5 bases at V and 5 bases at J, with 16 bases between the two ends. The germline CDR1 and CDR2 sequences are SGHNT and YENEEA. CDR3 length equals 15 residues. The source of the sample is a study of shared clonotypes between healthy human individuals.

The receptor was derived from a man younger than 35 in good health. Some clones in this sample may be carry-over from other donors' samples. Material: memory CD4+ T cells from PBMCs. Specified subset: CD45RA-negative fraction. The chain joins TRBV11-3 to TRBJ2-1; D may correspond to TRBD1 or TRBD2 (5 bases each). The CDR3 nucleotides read TGTGCCAGCAGCGGGACCGGGACGCTAAACAATGAGCAGTTCTTC. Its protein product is CASSGTGTLNNEQFF.